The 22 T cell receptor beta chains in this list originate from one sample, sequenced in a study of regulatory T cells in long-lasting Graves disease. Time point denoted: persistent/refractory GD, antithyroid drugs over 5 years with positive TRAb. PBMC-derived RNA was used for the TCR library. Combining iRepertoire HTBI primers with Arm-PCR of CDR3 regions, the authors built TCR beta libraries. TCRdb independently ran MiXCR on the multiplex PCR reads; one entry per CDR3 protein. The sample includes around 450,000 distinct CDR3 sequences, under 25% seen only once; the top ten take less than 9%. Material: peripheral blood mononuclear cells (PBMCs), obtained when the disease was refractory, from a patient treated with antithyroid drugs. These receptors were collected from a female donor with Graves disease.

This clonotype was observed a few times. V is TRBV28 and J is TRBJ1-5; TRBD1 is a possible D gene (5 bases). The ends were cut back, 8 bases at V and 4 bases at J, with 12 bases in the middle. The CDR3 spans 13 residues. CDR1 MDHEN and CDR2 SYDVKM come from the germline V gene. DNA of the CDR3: TGTGCCAGCCGCGGACATTTTAATCAGCCCCAGCATTTT. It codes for CASRGHFNQPQHF.

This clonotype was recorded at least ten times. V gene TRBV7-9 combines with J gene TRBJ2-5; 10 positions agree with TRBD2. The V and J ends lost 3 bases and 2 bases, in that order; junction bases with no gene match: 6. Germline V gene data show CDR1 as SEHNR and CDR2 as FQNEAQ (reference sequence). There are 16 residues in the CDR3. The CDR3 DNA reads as TGTGCCAGCAGCTTCGACCGGACTAGCGGACAAGAGACCCAGTACTTC. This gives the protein CASSFDRTSGQETQYF. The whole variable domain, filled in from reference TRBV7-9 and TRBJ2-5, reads DTGVSQNPRHKITKRGQNVTFRCDPISEHNRLYWYRQTLGQGPEFLTYFQNEAQLEKSRLLSDRFSAERPKGSFSTLEIQRTEQGDSAMYLCASSFDRTSGQETQYFGPGTRLLVL.

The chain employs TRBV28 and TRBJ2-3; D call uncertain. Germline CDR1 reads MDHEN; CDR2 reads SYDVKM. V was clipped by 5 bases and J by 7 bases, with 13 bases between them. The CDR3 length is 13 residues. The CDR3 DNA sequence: TGTGCCAGCAGTACCCCCCAAGTGAATACGCAGTATTTT. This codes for CASSTPQVNTQYF.

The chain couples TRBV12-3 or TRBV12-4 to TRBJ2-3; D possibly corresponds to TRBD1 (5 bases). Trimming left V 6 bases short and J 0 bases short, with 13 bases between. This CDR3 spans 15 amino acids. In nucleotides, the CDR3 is TGTGCCAGCAGCCTCAGGGCCCGTAGCACAGATACGCAGTATTTT. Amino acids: CASSLRARSTDTQYF.

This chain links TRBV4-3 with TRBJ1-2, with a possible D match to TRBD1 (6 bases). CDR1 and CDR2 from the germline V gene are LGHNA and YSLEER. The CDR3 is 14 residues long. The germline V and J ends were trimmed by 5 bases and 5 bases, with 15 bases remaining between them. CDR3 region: CASSGVQGPYGYTF. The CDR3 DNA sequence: TGCGCCAGCAGCGGCGTACAGGGACCATATGGCTACACCTTC.

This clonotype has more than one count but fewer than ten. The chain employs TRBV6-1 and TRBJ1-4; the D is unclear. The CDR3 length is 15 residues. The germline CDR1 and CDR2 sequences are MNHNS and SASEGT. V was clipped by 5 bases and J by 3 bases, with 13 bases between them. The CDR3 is CASSLASAPNEKLFF. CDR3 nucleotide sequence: TGTGCCAGCAGTCTAGCTTCGGCTCCTAATGAAAAACTGTTTTTT.

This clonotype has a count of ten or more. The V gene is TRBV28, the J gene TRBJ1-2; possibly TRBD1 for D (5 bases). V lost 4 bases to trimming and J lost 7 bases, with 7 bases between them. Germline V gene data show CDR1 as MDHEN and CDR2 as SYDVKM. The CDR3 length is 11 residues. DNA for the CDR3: TGTGCCAGCAGTTCCAGGGTTGGCTACACCTTC. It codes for CASSSRVGYTF.

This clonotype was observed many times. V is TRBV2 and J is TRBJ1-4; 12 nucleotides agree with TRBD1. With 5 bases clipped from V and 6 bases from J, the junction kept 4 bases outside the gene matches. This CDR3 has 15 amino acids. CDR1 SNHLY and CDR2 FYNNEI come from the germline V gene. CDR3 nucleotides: TGTGCCAGCAGTTGGGACAGGGGGCGAGATGAAAAACTGTTTTTT. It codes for CASSWDRGRDEKLFF.

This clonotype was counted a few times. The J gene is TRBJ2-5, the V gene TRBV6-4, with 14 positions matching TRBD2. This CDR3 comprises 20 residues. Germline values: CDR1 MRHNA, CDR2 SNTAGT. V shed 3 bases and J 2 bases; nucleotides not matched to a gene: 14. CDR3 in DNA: TGTGCCAGCAGTGAATTTGGATTGACTAGCGGGGGGGACCCACAAGAGACCCAGTACTTC. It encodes CASSEFGLTSGGDPQETQYF.

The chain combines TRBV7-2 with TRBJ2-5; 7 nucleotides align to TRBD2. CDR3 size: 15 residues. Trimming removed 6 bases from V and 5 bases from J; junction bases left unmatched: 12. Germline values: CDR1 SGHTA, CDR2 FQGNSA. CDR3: CASSYAGPGGETQYF. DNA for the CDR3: TGTGCCAGCAGTTACGCTGGCCCCGGGGGGGAGACCCAGTACTTC.

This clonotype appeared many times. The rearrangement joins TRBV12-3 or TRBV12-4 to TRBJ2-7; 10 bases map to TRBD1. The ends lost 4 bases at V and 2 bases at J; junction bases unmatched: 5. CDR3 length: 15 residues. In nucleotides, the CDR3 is TGTGCCAGCAGTTCTCCCGGGACAGGGGCCTACGAGCAGTACTTC. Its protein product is CASSSPGTGAYEQYF.

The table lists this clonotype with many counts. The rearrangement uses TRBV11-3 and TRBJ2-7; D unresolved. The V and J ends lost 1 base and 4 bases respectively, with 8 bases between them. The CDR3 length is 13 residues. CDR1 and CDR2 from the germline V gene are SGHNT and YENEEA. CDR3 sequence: CASSLGGIYEQYF. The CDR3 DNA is TGTGCCAGCAGCTTAGGCGGAATATACGAGCAGTACTTC.

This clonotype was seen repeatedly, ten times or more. The CDR3: CASSFQGGGGETQYF. CDR3 DNA sequence: TGTGCCAGCAGTTTCCAGGGGGGGGGAGGAGAGACCCAGTACTTC. This rearrangement joins TRBV12-3 or TRBV12-4 to TRBJ2-5; D tentatively reads TRBD1 or TRBD2 (7 bases each). V lost 3 bases, J lost 4 bases, and 15 bases lay in between. This CDR3 is 15 amino acids long.

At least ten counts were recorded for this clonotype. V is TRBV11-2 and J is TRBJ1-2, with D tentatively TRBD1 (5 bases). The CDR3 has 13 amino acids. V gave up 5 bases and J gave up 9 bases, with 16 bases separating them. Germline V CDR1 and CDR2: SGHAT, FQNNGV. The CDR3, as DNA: TGTGCCAGCAGCCCGGGACTCTCCTGGAGCTACACCTTC. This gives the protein CASSPGLSWSYTF.

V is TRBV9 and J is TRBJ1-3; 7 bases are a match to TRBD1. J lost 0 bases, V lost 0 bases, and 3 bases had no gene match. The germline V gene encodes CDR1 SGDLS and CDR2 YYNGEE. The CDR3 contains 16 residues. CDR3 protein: CASSVVGQPSGNTIYF. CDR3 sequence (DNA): TGTGCCAGCAGCGTAGTGGGACAGCCCTCTGGAAACACCATATATTTT.

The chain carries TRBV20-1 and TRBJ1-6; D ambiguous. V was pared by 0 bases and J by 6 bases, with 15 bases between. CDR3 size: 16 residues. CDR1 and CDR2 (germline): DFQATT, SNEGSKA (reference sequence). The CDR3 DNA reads TGCAGTGCTAGAGATCGGGTCCCAGACCTTAATTCACCCCTCCACTTT. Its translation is CSARDRVPDLNSPLHF.

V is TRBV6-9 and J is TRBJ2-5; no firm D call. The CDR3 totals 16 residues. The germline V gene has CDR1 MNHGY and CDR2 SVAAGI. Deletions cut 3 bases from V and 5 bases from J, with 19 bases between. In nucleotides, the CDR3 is TGTGCCAGCAGTTACTCAGGAAGCTCTATAGGGGAGACCCAGTACTTC. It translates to CASSYSGSSIGETQYF.

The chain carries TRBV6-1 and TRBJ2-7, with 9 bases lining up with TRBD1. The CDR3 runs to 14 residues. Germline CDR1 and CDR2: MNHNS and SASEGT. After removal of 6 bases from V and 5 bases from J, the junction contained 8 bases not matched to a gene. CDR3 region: CASSSGQGLDEQYF. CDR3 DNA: TGTGCCAGCAGCTCGGGACAGGGTTTGGACGAGCAGTACTTC.

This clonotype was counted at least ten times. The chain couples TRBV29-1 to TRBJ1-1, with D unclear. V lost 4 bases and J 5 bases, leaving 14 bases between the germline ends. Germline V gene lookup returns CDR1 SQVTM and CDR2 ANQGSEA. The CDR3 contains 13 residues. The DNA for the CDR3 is TGCAGCGTTGCGAGCCCCGAGGTAACTGAAGCTTTCTTT. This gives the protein CSVASPEVTEAFF.

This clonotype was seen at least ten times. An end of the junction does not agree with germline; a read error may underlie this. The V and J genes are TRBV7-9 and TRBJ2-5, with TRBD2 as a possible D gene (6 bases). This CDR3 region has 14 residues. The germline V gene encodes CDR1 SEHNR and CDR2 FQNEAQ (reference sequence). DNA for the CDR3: TGCGCCAGCAGCCCTAGGACTACACAAGAGACCCAGTACTTC. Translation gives CASSPRTTQETQYF.

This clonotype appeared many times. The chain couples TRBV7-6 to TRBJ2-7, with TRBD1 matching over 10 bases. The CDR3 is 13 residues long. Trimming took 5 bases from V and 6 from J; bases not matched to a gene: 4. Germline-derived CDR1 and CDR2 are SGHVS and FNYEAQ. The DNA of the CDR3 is TGTGCCAGCAGCCGGGACAGGGGACGCGAGCAGTACTTC. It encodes CASSRDRGREQYF.

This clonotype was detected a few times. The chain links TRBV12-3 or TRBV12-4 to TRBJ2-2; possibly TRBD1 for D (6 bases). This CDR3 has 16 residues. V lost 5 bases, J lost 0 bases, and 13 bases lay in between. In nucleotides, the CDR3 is TGTGCCAGCAGTCTTCAGGGGCCTACGAACACCGGGGAGCTGTTTTTT. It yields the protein CASSLQGPTNTGELFF.